Listed here are 26 T cell receptor beta chains from one sample, sequenced in a study of blood T cells in healthy people across ages. For the second PCR, which ran for roughly 6 to 12 cycles, a sample-barcoded 5' primer and a J-beta primer mix were used. One entry per CDR3 protein, called by TCRdb with MiXCR from the 5' RACE reads. The sample records approximately 900,000 distinct CDR3 sequences, roughly 28% being singletons. The same data also contributed to another study, on T cells of mothers and their children.

The sequencing input was blood. All receptors derive from a woman in her thirties or forties in good health.

The chain recombines TRBV3-1 with TRBJ2-5, with 7 bases fitting TRBD1. The CDR3 runs to 14 residues. CDR1 and CDR2 from the germline V gene are LGHDT and YNNKEL (reference sequence). V was pared by 5 bases and J by 5 bases, with 8 bases of the junction left unmatched. CDR3 nucleotide sequence: TGTGCCAGCAGCAAATCCACGGGACAGGAGACCCAGTACTTC. This gives the protein CASSKSTGQETQYF.

This clonotype was detected ten times or more. This rearrangement joins TRBV9 to TRBJ2-7; the D call may be TRBD1 or TRBD2 (5 bases each). Germline assignment: CDR1 SGDLS and CDR2 YYNGEE. The CDR3 has 15 amino acids. Trimming took 3 bases from V and 0 from J, leaving 13 bases between them. CDR3 sequence reads: CASSAGTARSYEQYF. CDR3 nucleotide sequence: TGTGCCAGCAGCGCAGGGACGGCTCGCTCCTACGAGCAGTACTTC.

The chain is built from TRBV10-2 and TRBJ2-3, with 11 bases matching TRBD2. J gave up 7 bases and V 0 bases, and 9 bases lay outside the gene matches. There are 17 residues in the CDR3. Looked up from germline, CDR1 is WSHSY and CDR2 is SAAADI. The CDR3 region is CASSESSITSGGNTQYF. The CDR3 region has the DNA TGCGCCAGCAGTGAGTCGTCAATCACTAGCGGGGGTAATACGCAGTATTTT.

This chain connects TRBV3-1 to TRBJ2-1; D gene unclear. Trimming removed 5 bases at V and 5 bases at J, with 13 bases between. Germline assignment: CDR1 LGHDT and CDR2 YNNKEL (reference sequence). The CDR3 totals 14 residues. The CDR3 region is CASSGTVNDNEQFF. The CDR3 nucleotides are TGTGCCAGCAGCGGTACAGTAAACGACAATGAGCAGTTCTTC.

This sequence joins TRBV3-1 and TRBJ2-2; 8 bases align to TRBD2. This CDR3 comprises 15 residues. Germline values: CDR1 LGHDT, CDR2 YNNKEL (reference sequence). V trimming: 4 bases; J trimming: 3 bases; junction bases outside the gene matches: 4. The CDR3: CASSLGTRDTGELFF. The DNA for the CDR3 is TGTGCCAGCAGCCTTGGGACTAGGGACACCGGGGAGCTGTTTTTT.

V and J are TRBV24-1 and TRBJ2-3; 9 bases fit TRBD1. This CDR3 contains 18 residues. Trimming at V came to 4 bases and at J to 4 bases, leaving 14 bases not matched to a gene. Germline V gene lookup returns CDR1 KGHDR and CDR2 SFDVKD. The DNA for the CDR3 is TGTGCCACCAGTGACCCACACACGGACAGGGGCGCAGCAGATACGCAGTATTTT. Residues: CATSDPHTDRGAADTQYF.

Turning to this clonotype: The germline gene is not matched at one end of the junction; a read error may be the cause. The chain carries TRBV9 and TRBJ2-1, with 11 bases that match TRBD2. The CDR3 totals 14 residues. The germline V gene encodes CDR1 SGDLS and CDR2 YYNGEE. The CDR3 bases are TGTGCCGGCAGCCTAGCGGGGGGCAGGGATGAGCAGTTCTTC. It codes for CAGSLAGGRDEQFF.

The chain carries TRBV10-3 and TRBJ2-1, with D uncertain. The V gene lost 2 bases and the J gene lost 14 bases, with 16 bases spanning the gap. The CDR3 is 13 residues long. Germline CDR1 and CDR2: ENHRY and SYGVKD. The CDR3 coding sequence is TGTGCCATCAGTGAGCCCGTGGCTGTAAAAGAGTTCTTC. Protein: CAISEPVAVKEFF.

A note on this clonotype: At one of its ends the junction is not consistent with the germline gene, which may arise from a read error. The chain combines TRBV28 with TRBJ2-1, with 12 bases fitting TRBD1. The germline CDR1 and CDR2 sequences are MDHEN and SYDVKM. CDR3 length: 13 residues. The DNA for the CDR3 is TGTGCCGGGGGACAGGGGGCCTACAATGGGCAGTTCTTC. Protein: CAGGQGAYNGQFF.

As for this clonotype: A clone one base away is much larger, so this may be a read error. V and J are TRBV5-1 and TRBJ2-1, with D uncertain. The CDR3 is made up of 14 amino acids. Germline assignment: CDR1 SGHRS and CDR2 YFSETQ. The CDR3 bases are TGCGCCAGCAGCTTAGCCAACCCCTCCAATGGGCAGTTCTTC. It yields the protein CASSLANPSNGQFF. The full variable domain, rest sourced from reference TRBV5-1 and TRBJ2-1, is KAGVTQTPRYLIKTRGQQVTLSCSPISGHRSVSWYQQTPGQGLQFLFEYFSETQRNKGNFPGRFSGRQFSNSRSEMNVSTLELGDSALYLCASSLANPSNGQFFGPGTRLTVL.

This clonotype appeared many times. The V and J genes are TRBV5-1 and TRBJ1-2; D possibly corresponds to TRBD1 (5 bases). V dropped 3 bases and J dropped 4 bases, with 13 bases sitting between them. There are 14 residues in the CDR3. CDR1 SGHRS and CDR2 YFSETQ come from the germline V gene. The CDR3 sequence: CASSSQGTRYGYTF. The CDR3, as DNA: TGCGCCAGCAGCTCACAAGGGACCCGCTATGGCTACACCTTC.

This clonotype was detected only a few times. The chain combines TRBV20-1 with TRBJ2-3; no clear D gene. Germline CDR1 reads DFQATT; CDR2 reads SNEGSKA (reference sequence). V lost 6 bases, J lost 0 bases, and 10 bases lay in between. This CDR3 spans 13 amino acids. In DNA, the CDR3 is TGCAGTGCCCCAAAGGTTAGCACAGATACGCAGTATTTT. Encoded protein: CSAPKVSTDTQYF.

The V gene is TRBV9, the J gene TRBJ2-1, with 9 bases identical to TRBD2. CDR1 and CDR2 from the germline V gene are SGDLS and YYNGEE. The V segment lost 0 bases and the J segment 1 base; nucleotides outside the gene matches: 11. The CDR3 has 19 residues. The CDR3 is CASSVDPAGGLPSYNEQFF. CDR3 in DNA: TGTGCCAGCAGCGTAGATCCAGCGGGAGGCTTACCTTCCTACAATGAGCAGTTCTTC.

Of note for this clonotype: Possible read error: a much larger clone is one base away. The chain couples TRBV10-3 to TRBJ2-1, with D perhaps matching TRBD1 or TRBD2 (7 bases each). The CDR3 loop spans 12 amino acids. Germline V lookup: CDR1 ENHRY, CDR2 SYGVKD. Trimming left V 4 bases short and J 15 bases short, with 16 bases between. The CDR3 DNA sequence: TGTGCCATCAGTGGCAACAGGGGAGGGCGGTTCTTC. Translated, it gives CAISGNRGGRFF.

This chain connects TRBV29-1 to TRBJ2-2; 13 positions agree with TRBD2. CDR1 and CDR2 (germline): SQVTM, ANQGSEA. The CDR3 has 18 amino acids. V was clipped by 5 bases and J by 0 bases; unmatched bases: 9. The CDR3 region has the DNA TGCAGCGTTCCCAGGACTAGCGGGGGAGGCGCGAACACCGGGGAGCTGTTTTTT. Translation gives CSVPRTSGGGANTGELFF.

The chain recombines TRBV5-1 with TRBJ2-1; TRBD2 is a possible D gene (5 bases). Germline-derived CDR1 and CDR2 are SGHRS and YFSETQ. The CDR3 is 16 amino acids. V was trimmed by 5 bases and J by 3 bases, leaving 18 bases between them. The CDR3 spells CASSPSSSTLYNEQFF. The CDR3 coding sequence is TGCGCCAGCAGTCCCTCCTCTAGCACCCTCTACAATGAGCAGTTCTTC.

This clonotype came up many times. V and J are TRBV13 and TRBJ2-6; D gene unclear. The germline V and J ends were trimmed by 1 base and 0 bases, with 13 bases remaining between them. Germline assignment: CDR1 PRHDT and CDR2 FYEKMQ (reference sequence). The CDR3 spans 18 residues. The DNA of the CDR3 is TGTGCCAGCAGCTTAGATCCAGTAGGGCGCTCTGGGGCCAACGTCCTGACTTTC. Its protein product is CASSLDPVGRSGANVLTF.

The chain recombines TRBV6-1 with TRBJ2-4; D gene unclear. Near its end, the DNA agrees better with TRBJ2-5, so the J call may be wrong. The CDR3 loop spans 14 amino acids. Germline CDR1 MNHNS, CDR2 SASEGT. CDR3 DNA: TGTGCCAGCAAAACCGAGCCAAACGGAGAGACCCAGTACTTC. It encodes CASKTEPNGETQYF.

This clonotype was detected once. V usage is TRBV7-6 and J usage is TRBJ2-5; D call uncertain. The better agreement between TRBJ2-7 and the DNA end casts doubt on the J call. CDR3 length: 14 residues. From germline, CDR1 is SGHVS and CDR2 FNYEAQ. The DNA for the CDR3 is TGTGCCAGCAGCCCTCGGACCCGAGCTTACGAGCAGTACTTC. As protein: CASSPRTRAYEQYF.

J is TRBJ2-5 and V is TRBV5-1, with 10 nucleotides matching TRBD2. The CDR3 has 18 residues. CDR1 and CDR2 from the germline V gene are SGHRS and YFSETQ. Germline trimming cut 0 bases from V and 11 bases from J; bases unmatched to any gene: 19. CDR3 DNA: TGCGCCAGCAGCTTGGGGGTCGCTAGCGGGGGCCCCGGCAATGAGCAGTACTTC. This gives the protein CASSLGVASGGPGNEQYF.

With regard to this clonotype: A clone one base away is much larger, so this may be a read error. The chain combines TRBV5-1 with TRBJ2-3, with TRBD2 as a possible D gene (6 bases). The length of the CDR3 is 15 residues. Germline loops: CDR1 SGHRS, CDR2 YFSETQ. The CDR3 loop reads CASGLAGTLTDTQYF. The CDR3, as DNA: TGCGCCAGCGGCTTGGCGGGGACTCTCACAGATACGCAGTATTTT. The full variable domain, its missing parts supplied by reference TRBV5-1 and TRBJ2-3, is KAGVTQTPRYLIKTRGQQVTLSCSPISGHRSVSWYQQTPGQGLQFLFEYFSETQRNKGNFPGRFSGRQFSNSRSEMNVSTLELGDSALYLCASGLAGTLTDTQYFGPGTRLTVL.

This clonotype was seen more than once but under ten times. V gene TRBV27 combines with J gene TRBJ2-7; no reliable D call. The V and J ends lost 2 bases and 4 bases respectively, with 12 bases between them. Germline V gene data show CDR1 as MNHEY and CDR2 as SMNVEV (reference sequence). The CDR3 has 14 amino acids. The CDR3, as DNA: TGTGCCAGCAGTTTAAGGGCCCAAAGTTACGAGCAGTACTTC. It specifies CASSLRAQSYEQYF.

The sample holds a few counts of this clonotype. V and J are TRBV20-1 and TRBJ1-4; D remains unclear. The CDR3 runs to 12 residues. CDR1 is DFQATT and CDR2 is SNEGSKA in the germline V gene (reference sequence). Trimming left V 5 bases short and J 4 bases short, with 8 bases between. The CDR3 reads CSAPAINEKLFF. CDR3 nucleotides: TGCAGTGCTCCGGCCATTAATGAAAAACTGTTTTTT.

This sequence joins TRBV2 and TRBJ2-1; 8 bases align to TRBD1. The CDR3 runs 15 residues. Unmatched junction bases numbered 5, after V lost 5 bases and J lost 2 bases. Germline V gene sequence: CDR1 SNHLY, CDR2 FYNNEI. Here the CDR3 DNA reads TGTGCCAGCAGTCCTCGACAGGGGACCTACAATGAGCAGTTCTTC. Its translation: CASSPRQGTYNEQFF.

This rearrangement joins TRBV5-6 to TRBJ2-7; D might be TRBD2 (7 bases). The CDR3 contains 14 residues. Germline-derived CDR1 and CDR2 are SGHDT and YYEEEE. V lost 5 bases and J lost 6, with 18 bases in between. Here the CDR3 DNA reads TGTGCCAGCAGTTGGACAGACCCGGGAGGCGAGCAGTACTTC. It encodes CASSWTDPGGEQYF.

This clonotype showed up many times. The V call is TRBV29-1, the J call TRBJ2-7; 8 bases line up with TRBD1. This CDR3 spans 13 amino acids. Germline CDR1 and CDR2: SQVTM and ANQGSEA. V lost 1 base to trimming and J lost 3 bases; unmatched junction nucleotides: 2. The CDR3 reads CSVEVRGHYEQYF. Here the CDR3 DNA reads TGCAGCGTTGAAGTCAGGGGGCACTACGAGCAGTACTTC.